These 31 T cell receptor beta chains were all obtained from the same sample, sequenced in a study of cytomegalovirus exposure and HLA in healthy donors (dated by TCRdb to 2016 to 2017). Libraries were constructed by the immunoSEQ multiplex PCR assay. As stored in TCRdb, this immuneACCESS dataset retains in-frame rearrangements with V and J assigned. A fraction of the clones does not appear; measured against another copy, unresolved V genes explain less than half of the discrepancy, and the remainder lacks a known reason. For this sample there are about 150,000 clones; around 90% appear just once. The ten largest clones represent 2.5% to 3% of the sample. Sequences were obtained from PBMCs. The receptors derive from a man aged 18-30 years in good health and CMV-seronegative.

This clone has just one count. The J gene is TRBJ2-7, the V gene TRBV9; 7 nucleotides line up with TRBD1. Germline values: CDR1 SGDLS, CDR2 YYNGEE. Trimming removed 0 bases from V and 5 bases from J; junction bases left unmatched: 2. CDR3 length: 13 residues. The CDR3 nucleotides are TGTGCCAGCAGCGTAGGAGGGGGCCACGAGCAGTACTTC. Residues: CASSVGGGHEQYF. Complete variable domain (other parts from reference TRBV9 and TRBJ2-7): DSGVTQTPKHLITATGQRVTLRCSPRSGDLSVYWYQQSLDQGLQFLIQYYNGEERAKGNILERFSAQQFPDLHSELNLSSLELGDSALYFCASSVGGGHEQYFGPGTRLTVT.

This clone was seen a single time. The rearrangement links TRBV5-1 to TRBJ1-1; the D is unclear. The V and J ends lost 2 bases and 1 base respectively, with 9 bases between them. The germline CDR1 and CDR2 sequences are SGHRS and YFSETQ. This CDR3 comprises 14 residues. CDR3 in DNA: TGCGCCAGCAGCTTTACAATCACGAACACTGAAGCTTTCTTT. It encodes CASSFTITNTEAFF.

This clone was observed a single time. This rearrangement joins TRBV7-8 to TRBJ1-2, with D possibly being TRBD1 (6 bases). The germline V gene encodes CDR1 SGHVS and CDR2 FQNEAQ. The CDR3 consists of 15 residues. Trimming left V 3 bases short and J 2 bases short, with 13 bases between. DNA for the CDR3: TGTGCCAGCAGCTTCGGGCTGGACAGAAACTATGGCTACACCTTC. This gives the protein CASSFGLDRNYGYTF.

This clone appeared once. The DNA for the CDR3 is TGTGCCAGCTACTCGCCCGATACCTACGAGCAGTACTTC. Protein sequence: CASYSPDTYEQYF. The rearrangement joins TRBV18 to TRBJ2-7, with unresolved D. V was clipped by 7 bases and J by 2 bases, with 12 bases between them. Germline CDR1 and CDR2: KGHSH and LQKENI. The CDR3 is 13 amino acids.

This clone was seen a few times. The CDR3 region is CASSPGAGLINEQFF. The CDR3 region has the DNA TGTGCCAGCAGCCCGGGGGCGGGACTAATCAATGAGCAGTTCTTC. V and J are TRBV6-1 and TRBJ2-1; D might be TRBD2 (7 bases). The germline V gene has CDR1 MNHNS and CDR2 SASEGT. This CDR3 contains 15 residues. Trimming took off 6 bases at V and 6 bases at J, with 18 bases between the two ends.

DNA for the CDR3: TGTGCCAGCAGTCTACAAAGCGGGGCTTATGGCTACACCTTC. This codes for CASSLQSGAYGYTF. The chain recombines TRBV28 with TRBJ1-2; D is possibly TRBD1 (5 bases). This CDR3 contains 14 residues. Germline CDR1 reads MDHEN; CDR2 reads SYDVKM. Trimming left V 5 bases short and J 5 bases short, with 15 bases between.

The chain couples TRBV28 to TRBJ1-5, with 11 positions matching TRBD1. Germline values: CDR1 MDHEN, CDR2 SYDVKM. V lost 6 bases, J lost 3 bases, and 10 bases stayed unmatched. This CDR3 spans 17 amino acids. CDR3 in amino acids: CASSPGTGGLINQPQHF. The CDR3 DNA reads TGTGCCAGCAGCCCCGGGACAGGGGGTCTAATCAATCAGCCCCAGCATTTT.

CDR3 protein: CASSRRTSDSYEQYF. The CDR3 bases are TGTGCCAGCAGCCGGAGGACTAGCGACTCCTACGAGCAGTACTTC. The chain carries TRBV7-8 and TRBJ2-7; TRBD2 matches at 9 bases. There are 15 residues in the CDR3. V dropped 5 bases and J dropped 0; count of bases not matched to a gene: 5. CDR1 and CDR2 (germline): SGHVS, FQNEAQ.

The chain carries TRBV6-1 and TRBJ1-4; tentative D call: TRBD1 (6 bases). The germline V gene encodes CDR1 MNHNS and CDR2 SASEGT. The CDR3 runs to 14 residues. V was shortened by 5 bases and J by 2 bases, with 9 bases between the two germline ends. CDR3 amino acids: CASSTGKTNEKLFF. The CDR3 nucleotides are TGTGCCAGCAGTACAGGGAAGACTAATGAAAAACTGTTTTTT.

The sample holds one count of this clone. The chain employs TRBV6-5 and TRBJ2-7; TRBD1 matches at 8 bases. V was clipped by 5 bases and J by 2 bases; unmatched bases: 5. Germline CDR1 reads MNHEY; CDR2 reads SVGAGI. This CDR3 is 14 amino acids long. The DNA of the CDR3 is TGTGCCAGCAGTAAGACGGACAGGGCCTACGAGCAGTACTTC. Protein sequence: CASSKTDRAYEQYF.

The chain recombines TRBV6-5 with TRBJ1-2; weak D call: TRBD1 (5 bases). V gave up 2 bases and J gave up 5 bases, with 15 bases separating them. CDR3 length equals 15 residues. Germline CDR1 is MNHEY and CDR2 is SVGAGI. The CDR3 coding sequence is TGTGCCAGCAGTTACAAGGGGCGGAGTGCTTATGGCTACACCTTC. This translates into CASSYKGRSAYGYTF.

J is TRBJ1-5 and V is TRBV5-1; no clear D. This CDR3 contains 14 residues. Germline V gives CDR1 SGHRS, CDR2 YFSETQ. V gave up 0 bases and J gave up 5 bases, with 9 bases separating them. The CDR3 bases are TGCGCCAGCAGCTTGGGTTCAGACTATCAGCCCCAGCATTTT. This gives the protein CASSLGSDYQPQHF.

The chain joins TRBV7-9 to TRBJ1-2; TRBD1 matches at 7 bases. Germline V CDR1 and CDR2: SEHNR, FQNEAQ (reference sequence). V lost 5 bases, J lost 2 bases, and 14 bases stayed unmatched. There are 17 residues in the CDR3. The CDR3 sequence: CASSRGQLLFINYGYTF. Written as DNA, the CDR3 is TGTGCCAGCAGCCGGGGACAGCTCCTATTCATCAACTATGGCTACACCTTC.

This chain links TRBV30 with TRBJ1-1; tentative D call: TRBD1 (6 bases). Germline V gene data show CDR1 as GTSNPN and CDR2 as SVGIG (reference sequence). This CDR3 spans 13 amino acids. V shed 8 bases and J shed 6 bases, with 19 bases lying between them. The CDR3 region is CAGGRGDEAEAFF. In nucleotides, the CDR3 is TGTGCCGGGGGCAGGGGCGATGAAGCTGAAGCTTTCTTT. Full variable domain (rest looked up from reference TRBV30 and TRBJ1-1): SQTIHQWPATLVQPVGSPLSLECTVEGTSNPNLYWYRQAAGRGLQLLFYSVGIGQISSEVPQNLSASRPQDRQFILSSKKLLLSDSGFYLCAGGRGDEAEAFFGQGTRLTVV.

This chain uses TRBV19 with TRBJ2-1; 16 positions agree with TRBD2. Germline V gene sequence: CDR1 LNHDA, CDR2 SQIVND (reference sequence). The CDR3 totals 20 residues. With V trimmed by 8 bases and J by 4 bases, 17 bases remained unmatched. CDR3 sequence reads: CASGRSPGLAGGPIYNEQFF. The CDR3 DNA is TGTGCCAGTGGTCGAAGTCCGGGACTAGCGGGAGGGCCGATTTACAATGAGCAGTTCTTC.

The CDR3 DNA sequence: TGTGCCAGCAGCTTGGGCCGTTCGCCGGCTAATGAGCAGTTCTTC. Protein product: CASSLGRSPANEQFF. This chain links TRBV13 with TRBJ2-1, with D hard to call. The CDR3 runs to 15 residues. Germline V gene data show CDR1 as PRHDT and CDR2 as FYEKMQ (reference sequence). Between the trimmed V and J ends, which lost 3 bases and 7 bases, there was a span of 16 bases.

J is TRBJ2-5 and V is TRBV7-2, with TRBD2 matching 7 bases. The CDR3 spans 13 residues. CDR1 and CDR2 (germline): SGHTA, FQGNSA. The V and J ends lost 4 bases and 4 bases, in that order; junction bases with no gene match: 3. The chain's CDR3 is CASSWGGGETQYF. The CDR3 coding sequence is TGTGCCAGCAGCTGGGGGGGAGGAGAGACCCAGTACTTC.

The chain has TRBV18 and TRBJ2-3, with 8 positions matching TRBD1. J lost 4 bases, V lost 3 bases, and 3 bases had no gene match. There are 14 residues in the CDR3. CDR1 and CDR2 from the germline V gene are KGHSH and LQKENI. The CDR3 here is CASSPTGDADTQYF. The CDR3 DNA reads TGTGCCAGCTCACCGACAGGGGATGCAGATACGCAGTATTTT.

This clone was detected only once. Here the CDR3 DNA reads TGTGCCAGCAGCCAGGCTAGCGGGGGGGTTGTGGATACGCAGTATTTT. This translates into CASSQASGGVVDTQYF. This rearrangement joins TRBV4-2 to TRBJ2-3; TRBD2 aligns across 12 bases. This CDR3 is built from 16 residues. The germline gives CDR1 LGHNA, CDR2 YNFKEQ. The ends lost 3 bases at V and 6 bases at J; junction bases unmatched: 7.

The gene calls are TRBV11-2 and TRBJ1-2, with TRBD1 identical over 7 bases. J lost 3 bases, V lost 6 bases, and 16 bases had no gene match. Germline V gene data show CDR1 as SGHAT and CDR2 as FQNNGV. This CDR3 is 17 amino acids long. The CDR3 coding sequence is TGTGCCAGCAGTCTGGACCCCCGGGACAGCCAATACTATGGCTACACCTTC. Translation gives CASSLDPRDSQYYGYTF.

The sample holds one count of this clone. This chain links TRBV11-2 with TRBJ2-7; D might be TRBD1 (6 bases). In germline, CDR1 is SGHAT, CDR2 FQNNGV. The germline V and J ends were trimmed by 4 bases and 3 bases, with 13 bases remaining between them. This CDR3 region has 14 residues. The CDR3 is CASSSTGNNYEQYF. The CDR3 DNA reads TGTGCCAGCAGCTCAACAGGGAACAACTACGAGCAGTACTTC.

The chain joins TRBV10-1 to TRBJ1-1; D is perhaps TRBD1 (5 bases). The CDR3 spans 13 residues. CDR1 and CDR2 (germline): WNHNN, SYGVQD (reference sequence). The V end was cut by 5 bases, the J end by 6 bases, with 13 bases between. The CDR3 here is CASSPPGIAEAFF. CDR3 DNA: TGCGCCAGCAGTCCCCCAGGGATTGCTGAAGCTTTCTTT.

V and J are TRBV18 and TRBJ1-2; perhaps TRBD1 as D (6 bases). Germline V gene sequence: CDR1 KGHSH, CDR2 LQKENI. V was cut by 3 bases and J by 0 bases, with 17 bases left in between. The CDR3 is 17 amino acids. CDR3 sequence: CASSPTDRIVTNYGYTF. CDR3 nucleotide sequence: TGTGCCAGCTCACCGACGGACAGAATCGTTACTAACTATGGCTACACCTTC.

This chain uses TRBV5-4 with TRBJ2-3, with D unresolved. Deletions cut 4 bases from V and 6 bases from J, with 9 bases between. The CDR3 sequence is 12 residues long. Germline values: CDR1 SGHNT, CDR2 YYREEE (reference sequence). The CDR3 spells CASSLTLDTQYF. The CDR3 DNA sequence: TGTGCCAGCAGCCTAACCTTGGATACGCAGTATTTT.

The chain has TRBV6-6 and TRBJ2-1; 14 bases map to TRBD2. The ends lost 10 bases at V and 8 bases at J; junction bases unmatched: 4. There are 13 residues in the CDR3. CDR1 and CDR2 (germline): MNHNY, SVGAGI (reference sequence). This CDR3 reads CATGTSGSDEQFF. CDR3 DNA: TGTGCCACTGGGACTAGCGGGAGTGATGAGCAGTTCTTC.

This CDR3 is CASSPRETGELFF. In DNA form, the CDR3 reads TGTGCCAGCTCACCTCGAGAGACCGGGGAGCTGTTTTTT. The chain links TRBV18 to TRBJ2-2; D remains unclear. The V end was cut by 3 bases, the J end by 5 bases, with 7 bases between. From germline, CDR1 is KGHSH and CDR2 LQKENI. The CDR3 is 13 residues long.

The V call is TRBV5-8, the J call TRBJ1-1; D perhaps matches TRBD1 (5 bases). This CDR3 spans 16 amino acids. Germline V gene sequence: CDR1 SGHTS, CDR2 YDEGEE. Between the trimmed V and J ends, which lost 2 bases and 7 bases, there was a span of 21 bases. This chain's CDR3 is CASSFFTSSRGGEAFF. CDR3 nucleotide sequence: TGTGCCAGCAGCTTCTTCACTTCATCTAGGGGCGGTGAAGCTTTCTTT.

As concerns this clone: One end of the junction is discordant with germline, which a read error may explain. The chain is built from TRBV7-2 and TRBJ1-6; 9 bases align to TRBD1. The CDR3 loop spans 15 amino acids. Germline CDR1 is SGHTA and CDR2 is FQGNSA. The CDR3 nucleotides are TGTGCCAGCACCTTAACAGGGGGCGGCCGATCACCCCTCCACTTT. It specifies CASTLTGGGRSPLHF.

This clone was observed a single time. The chain employs TRBV27 and TRBJ1-1; perhaps TRBD1 as D (5 bases). Looked up from germline, CDR1 is MNHEY and CDR2 is SMNVEV (reference sequence). The CDR3 loop spans 16 amino acids. V was clipped by 5 bases and J by 0 bases, with 16 bases between them. The CDR3 loop is CASSPRQNLMNTEAFF. The CDR3 DNA sequence: TGTGCCAGCAGTCCACGACAGAACCTCATGAACACTGAAGCTTTCTTT.

This sequence joins TRBV28 and TRBJ2-2, with 8 positions matching TRBD2. CDR1 MDHEN and CDR2 SYDVKM come from the germline V gene. V shed 3 bases and J 4 bases; nucleotides not matched to a gene: 4. The CDR3 has 15 amino acids. As DNA, the CDR3 is TGTGCCAGCAGTTTTGTAGCGGGACGCACCGGGGAGCTGTTTTTT. This encodes CASSFVAGRTGELFF.

This rearrangement joins TRBV25-1 to TRBJ1-1, with D possibly matching TRBD1 (5 bases). This CDR3 comprises 13 residues. Trimming stripped 5 bases from V and 4 bases from J, with 11 bases between. CDR1 and CDR2 (germline): MGHDK, SYGVNS. The CDR3 DNA follows: TGTGCCAGCAGTTGGGGGGTATCCACTGAAGCTTTCTTT. This encodes CASSWGVSTEAFF.